The 2 T cell receptor beta chains presented below share a single source sample, sequenced in a study of identical twins. TCRdb redid the calling of the 5' RACE reads with MiXCR, one entry per CDR3 protein. The data show about 890,000 distinct CDR3 sequences, roughly an eighth seen once. These sequences were also reported in another study, on yellow fever vaccine responses in identical twins.

Material for sequencing was PBMCs. These receptors came from a woman under 30 in good health.

V usage is TRBV6-1 and J usage is TRBJ1-2; TRBD1 matches at 7 bases. With 2 bases clipped from V and 7 bases from J, the junction kept 13 bases outside the gene matches. Germline V gene sequence: CDR1 MNHNS, CDR2 SASEGT. The CDR3 contains 16 residues. In nucleotides, the CDR3 is TGTGCCAGCAGTGAAAAGGTTGTGGGAGGGGGCGCTGGCTACACCTTC. Its translation is CASSEKVVGGGAGYTF.

CDR3 sequence: CASSGDRTYEQYV. CDR3 nucleotides: TGTGCCAGCAGTGGGGACAGGACCTACGAGCAGTACGTC. The chain is built from TRBV27 and TRBJ2-7; 8 bases are shared with TRBD1. The length of the CDR3 is 13 residues. Unmatched junction bases numbered 2, after V lost 5 bases and J lost 2 bases. Germline loops: CDR1 MNHEY, CDR2 SMNVEV (reference sequence).